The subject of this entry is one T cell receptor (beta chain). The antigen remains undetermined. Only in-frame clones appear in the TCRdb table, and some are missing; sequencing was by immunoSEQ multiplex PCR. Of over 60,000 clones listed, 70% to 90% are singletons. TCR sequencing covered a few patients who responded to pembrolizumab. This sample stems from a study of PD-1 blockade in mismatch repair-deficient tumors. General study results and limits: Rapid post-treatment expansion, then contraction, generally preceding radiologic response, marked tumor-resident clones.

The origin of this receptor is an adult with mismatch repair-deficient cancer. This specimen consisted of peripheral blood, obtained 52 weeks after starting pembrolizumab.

CDR3 coding DNA: TGCGCCAGCAGCGCACCCGGGACAGGGGCGAACACCGGGGAGCTGTTTTTT. It encodes CASSAPGTGANTGELFF. The chain couples TRBV5-1 to TRBJ2-2; 10 nucleotides agree with TRBD1. V shed 4 bases and J 0 bases; nucleotides not matched to a gene: 6. CDR1 and CDR2 from the germline V gene are SGHRS and YFSETQ. The CDR3 runs to 17 residues.